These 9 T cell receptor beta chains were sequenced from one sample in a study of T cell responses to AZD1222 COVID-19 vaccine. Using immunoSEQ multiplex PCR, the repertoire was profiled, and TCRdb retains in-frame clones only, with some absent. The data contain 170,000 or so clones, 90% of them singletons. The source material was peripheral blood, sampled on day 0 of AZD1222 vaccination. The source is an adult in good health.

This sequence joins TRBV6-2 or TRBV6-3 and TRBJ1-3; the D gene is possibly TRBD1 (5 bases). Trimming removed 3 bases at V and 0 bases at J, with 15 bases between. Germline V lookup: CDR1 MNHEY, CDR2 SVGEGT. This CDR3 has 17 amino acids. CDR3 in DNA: TGTGCCAGCAGTTATCGACAGACTAGCAGCTCTGGAAACACCATATATTTT. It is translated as CASSYRQTSSSGNTIYF.

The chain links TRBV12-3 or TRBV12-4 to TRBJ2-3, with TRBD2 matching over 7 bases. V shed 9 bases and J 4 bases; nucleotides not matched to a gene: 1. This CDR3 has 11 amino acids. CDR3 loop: CASRGADTQYF. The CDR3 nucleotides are TGTGCCAGTCGGGGGGCAGATACGCAGTATTTT.

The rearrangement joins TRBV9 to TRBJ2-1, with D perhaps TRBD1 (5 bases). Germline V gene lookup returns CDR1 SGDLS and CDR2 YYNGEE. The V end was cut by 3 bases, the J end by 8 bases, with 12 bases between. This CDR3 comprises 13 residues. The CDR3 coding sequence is TGTGCCAGCAGCGCGACGCAGGGCCATGAGCAGTTCTTC. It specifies CASSATQGHEQFF.

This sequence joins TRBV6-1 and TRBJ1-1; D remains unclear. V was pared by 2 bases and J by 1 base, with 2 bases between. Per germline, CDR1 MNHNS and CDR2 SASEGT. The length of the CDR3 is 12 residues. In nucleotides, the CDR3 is TGTGCCAGCAGTGAACCGAACACTGAAGCTTTCTTT. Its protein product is CASSEPNTEAFF.

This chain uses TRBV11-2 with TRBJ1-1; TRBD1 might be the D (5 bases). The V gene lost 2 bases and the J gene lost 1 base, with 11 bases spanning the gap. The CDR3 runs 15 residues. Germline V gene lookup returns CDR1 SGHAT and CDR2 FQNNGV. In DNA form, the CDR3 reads TGTGCCAGCAGCTTAACCCCCGGGGGGAACACTGAAGCTTTCTTT. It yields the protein CASSLTPGGNTEAFF.

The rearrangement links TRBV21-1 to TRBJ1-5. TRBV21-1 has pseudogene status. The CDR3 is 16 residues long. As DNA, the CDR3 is TGTGCCAGCAGCAAAGAAGGCGGGGTTAGCAATCAGCCCCAGCATTTT. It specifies CASSKEGGVSNQPQHF.

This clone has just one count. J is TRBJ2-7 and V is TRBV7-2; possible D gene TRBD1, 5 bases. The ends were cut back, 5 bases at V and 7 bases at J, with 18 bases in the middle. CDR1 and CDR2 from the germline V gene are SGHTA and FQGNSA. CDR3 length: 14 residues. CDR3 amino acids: CASSRVGGAGEQYF. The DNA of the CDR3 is TGTGCCAGCAGCCGCGTCGGTGGGGCCGGGGAGCAGTACTTC.

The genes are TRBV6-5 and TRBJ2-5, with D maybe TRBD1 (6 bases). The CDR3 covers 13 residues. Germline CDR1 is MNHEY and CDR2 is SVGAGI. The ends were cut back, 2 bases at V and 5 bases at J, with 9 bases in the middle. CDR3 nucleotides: TGTGCCAGCAGTTACCTCGACAGGGAGACCCAGTACTTC. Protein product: CASSYLDRETQYF.

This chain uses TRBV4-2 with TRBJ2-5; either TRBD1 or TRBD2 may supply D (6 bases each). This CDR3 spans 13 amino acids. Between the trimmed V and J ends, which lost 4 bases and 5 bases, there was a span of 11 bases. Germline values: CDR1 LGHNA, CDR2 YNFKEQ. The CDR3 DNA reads TGTGCCAGCAGCCGAGGGGGGCGTGAGACCCAGTACTTC. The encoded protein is CASSRGGRETQYF.